A single sample gave rise to the 9 T cell receptor beta chains below, sequenced in a study of PD-1 blockade in classical Hodgkin lymphoma. The time point was: cycle 4 day 1 (C4D1), after 5 to 7 weeks of nivolumab. Exposure to brentuximab vedotin varied, and each patient had relapsed following autologous stem cell transplantation. Libraries were prepared by immunoSEQ multiplex PCR; TCRdb keeps only in-frame clonotypes and omits some of them. Among more than 15,000 clones, 80% to 90% were seen once, and the ten largest hold 13%. Material: peripheral blood mononuclear cells (PBMCs), obtained before the fourth cycle of nivolumab. These receptor sequences come from a human donor with classical Hodgkin lymphoma.

The chain uses TRBV5-1 and TRBJ2-6; a possible D gene is TRBD2 (6 bases). The CDR3 extends over 16 amino acids. Germline V gives CDR1 SGHRS, CDR2 YFSETQ. Trimming took 3 bases from V and 1 from J, leaving 11 bases between them. Here the CDR3 DNA reads TGCGCCAGCAGCTGGAACGCGGGATCTGGGGCCAACGTCCTGACTTTC. It is translated as CASSWNAGSGANVLTF. The full variable domain, completed using reference TRBV5-1 and TRBJ2-6, is KAGVTQTPRYLIKTRGQQVTLSCSPISGHRSVSWYQQTPGQGLQFLFEYFSETQRNKGNFPGRFSGRQFSNSRSEMNVSTLELGDSALYLCASSWNAGSGANVLTFGAGSRLTVL.

V and J are TRBV5-1 and TRBJ1-3, with 8 bases aligning to TRBD1. Trimming took 4 bases from V and 1 from J; bases not matched to a gene: 4. The germline gives CDR1 SGHRS, CDR2 YFSETQ. The CDR3 spans 15 residues. DNA for the CDR3: TGCGCCAGCAGCGGACAGGGAATGTCTGGAAACACCATATATTTT. It yields the protein CASSGQGMSGNTIYF.

V gene TRBV5-1 combines with J gene TRBJ2-3; 7 bases match TRBD1. The CDR3 has 15 amino acids. Germline CDR1 SGHRS, CDR2 YFSETQ. After removal of 2 bases from V and 0 bases from J, the junction contained 3 bases not matched to a gene. CDR3 amino acids: CASSLQGLSTDTQYF. The DNA for the CDR3 is TGCGCCAGCAGCTTACAGGGGCTCAGCACAGATACGCAGTATTTT.

This chain links TRBV2 with TRBJ2-3, with 12 bases that match TRBD2. There are 14 residues in the CDR3. V lost 8 bases, J lost 2 bases, and 2 bases stayed unmatched. Germline V CDR1 and CDR2: SNHLY, FYNNEI. DNA of the CDR3: TGTGCCAGCGGACTAGCGGGGTACACAGATACGCAGTATTTT. It specifies CASGLAGYTDTQYF.

This rearrangement joins TRBV10-3 to TRBJ2-5; D might be TRBD2 (8 bases). Trimming removed 6 bases from V and 5 bases from J, with 19 bases in between. There are 15 residues in the CDR3. Germline V lookup: CDR1 ENHRY, CDR2 SYGVKD. The CDR3, as DNA: TGTGCCATCAGCGCGACAGGGACTAGTCTTGAGACCCAGTACTTC. This encodes CAISATGTSLETQYF.

This rearrangement joins TRBV9 to TRBJ2-1, with D possibly being TRBD1 (6 bases). CDR3 length: 15 residues. V was trimmed by 3 bases and J by 0 bases, leaving 10 bases between them. Germline loops: CDR1 SGDLS, CDR2 YYNGEE. CDR3 sequence (DNA): TGTGCCAGCAGCGCGGGACATTCCTCCTACAATGAGCAGTTCTTC. Its translation is CASSAGHSSYNEQFF.

This chain joins TRBV4-3 and TRBJ1-4, with D hard to call. V shed 5 bases and J shed 4 bases, with 23 bases lying between them. Germline CDR1 reads LGHNA; CDR2 reads YSLEER. The CDR3 runs to 18 residues. The CDR3 loop is CASSETLARRALNEKLFF. In nucleotides, the CDR3 is TGCGCCAGCAGCGAAACCCTAGCCCGGAGGGCCCTTAATGAAAAACTGTTTTTT.

This clone was picked up one time. The CDR3 here is CASSLLTYEQYF. Written as DNA, the CDR3 is TGTGCCAGCAGCCTCTTAACCTACGAGCAGTACTTC. V usage is TRBV6-1 and J usage is TRBJ2-7; no clear D gene. Trimming pared 6 bases from V and 2 bases from J, leaving 8 bases between. The CDR3 spans 12 residues. CDR1 and CDR2 (germline): MNHNS, SASEGT.

The V gene is TRBV6-6, the J gene TRBJ1-1; D unresolved. Germline V lookup: CDR1 MNHNY, CDR2 SVGAGI (reference sequence). Trimming shortened V by 2 bases and J by 1 base, and 5 bases separated the two germline ends. The CDR3 has 13 residues. The CDR3 region has the DNA TGTGCCAGCAGTTACGCCCAGAACACTGAAGCTTTCTTT. Its protein product is CASSYAQNTEAFF.